A selection of T cell receptor beta chains follows, all from one sample in a study of T cells in Graves' hyperthyroidism and ophthalmopathy. MiXCR was run by TCRdb on the multiplex PCR reads, yielding one entry per CDR3 protein. The sample contains about 360,000 distinct CDR3 sequences, about 14% of which appear only once. Material: blood. These TCRs come from a man in his thirties or forties with Graves' hyperthyroidism that later progressed to Graves' ophthalmopathy. The CDR3 runs from the conserved cysteine through the conserved F or W. D genes are given only for firm matches. Size tells how often a clone was seen (once, few, many) or the class of an expanded clone, and some rows leave it out.

d_call	clone_size	v_call	j_call	cdr3_aa	cdr3_nt
TRBD1	.	TRBV3-1	TRBJ2-2	CASSLWTGHTGELFF	TGCGCCAGCAGCCTCTGGACAGGGCACACCGGGGAGCTGTTTTTT
.	.	TRBV3-1	TRBJ1-3	CASSRRGGSGNTIYF	TGTGCCAGCAGCCGCCGGGGGGGCTCTGGAAACACCATATATTTT
.	.	TRBV3-1	TRBJ2-2	CASSHSTVELFF	TGTGCCAGCAGCCATTCAACCGTGGAGCTGTTTTTT
.	few	TRBV5-4	TRBJ2-3	CASSYVDSGADTQYF	TGTGCCAGCAGCTACGTAGACTCAGGGGCAGATACGCAGTATTTT
.	many	TRBV28	TRBJ1-1	CASSPLSAGTEAFF	TGTGCCAGCAGCCCCCTATCGGCCGGCACTGAAGCTTTCTTT
.	.	TRBV5-6	TRBJ1-4	CASSLGTLGEKLFF	TGTGCCAGCAGCTTGGGGACTCTCGGTGAAAAACTGTTTTTT
.	.	TRBV14	TRBJ1-2	CASSHGQTYGYTF	TGTGCCAGCAGCCACGGACAGACCTATGGCTACACCTTC
.	many	TRBV28	TRBJ2-3	CASSLRGGSYTDTQYF	TGTGCCAGCAGTCTTAGGGGGGGGTCCTACACAGATACGCAGTATTTT
.	many	TRBV20-1	TRBJ2-3	CSAKRGGTSTDTQYF	TGCAGTGCTAAACGCGGGGGCACTAGCACAGATACGCAGTATTTT
TRBD1	many	TRBV5-5	TRBJ1-1	CASSFPGGPTEAFF	TGTGCCAGCAGCTTCCCAGGGGGCCCCACTGAAGCTTTCTTT
.	.	TRBV4-2	TRBJ2-1	CASSQDIGWGEFF	TGTGCCAGCAGCCAAGATATAGGGTGGGGGGAGTTCTTC
.	many	TRBV20-1	TRBJ2-5	CSARDGLLRGKTQYF	TGCAGTGCTAGAGATGGGCTCTTAAGGGGGAAGACCCAGTACTTC
.	.	TRBV7-9	TRBJ2-7	CASSLARPSYEQYF	TGTGCCAGCAGCTTAGCCAGGCCCTCCTACGAGCAGTACTTC
.	few	TRBV6-1	TRBJ2-2	CASSGGQVAGGELFF	TGTGCCAGCAGTGGGGGCCAGGTGGCGGGCGGGGAGCTGTTTTTT
.	many	TRBV7-3	TRBJ1-1	CASSSPISPGRGNTEAFF	TGTGCCAGCAGCTCCCCCATTAGTCCGGGGCGAGGGAACACTGAAGCTTTCTTT
.	few	TRBV12-5	TRBJ2-1	CASGLGAGNTLNEQFF	TGTGCTAGTGGTTTGGGAGCGGGCAACACCCTCAATGAGCAGTTCTTC
TRBD2	.	TRBV11-2	TRBJ2-1	CASSERGGRLSYNEQFF	TGTGCCAGCAGCGAAAGGGGCGGGAGGCTCTCCTACAATGAGCAGTTCTTC
TRBD1	few	TRBV7-8	TRBJ1-4	CASSLDAGGNEKLFF	TGTGCCAGCAGCTTAGACGCAGGGGGTAATGAAAAACTGTTTTTT
.	.	TRBV27	TRBJ1-5	CASSISNQRPQHF	TGTGCCAGCAGTATTAGCAATCAAAGGCCCCAGCATTTT
.	many	TRBV6-1	TRBJ1-1	CASTAGNTEAFF	TGTGCCAGCACGGCGGGGAACACTGAAGCTTTCTTT
.	.	TRBV19	TRBJ2-6	CASSIIDSGANVLTF	TGTGCCAGTAGTATTATTGACTCTGGGGCCAACGTCCTGACTTTC
.	few	TRBV28	TRBJ1-2	CASSLGQGNTF	TGTGCCAGCAGTTTAGGGCAGGGAAACACCTTC
.	many	TRBV5-1	TRBJ2-1	CASSLGPRNYNEQFF	TGCGCCAGCAGCCTGGGACCGAGGAATTACAATGAGCAGTTCTTC
TRBD2	few	TRBV5-8	TRBJ2-5	CASSLRSGGNMRTQYF	TGTGCCAGCAGCTTGAGATCCGGGGGGAATATGAGAACCCAGTACTTC
TRBD1	many	TRBV11-2	TRBJ2-1	CASRGQFSYNEQFF	TGTGCCAGCAGGGGACAGTTCTCCTACAATGAGCAGTTCTTC
TRBD1	.	TRBV3-1	TRBJ2-7	CASSPRGTGTYDQYF	TGTGCCAGCAGCCCGCGCGGGACAGGGACATACGACCAGTACTTC
TRBD1	.	TRBV10-3	TRBJ2-5	CAISDTGGGVTQYF	TGTGCCATCAGTGATACAGGGGGCGGAGTGACCCAGTACTTC
TRBD1	few	TRBV7-2	TRBJ1-1	CASSLASGQEGTEAFF	TGTGCCAGCAGCTTAGCCTCGGGACAGGAGGGCACTGAAGCTTTCTTT
TRBD2	.	TRBV4-1	TRBJ2-5	CASSQDSGGGRRQETQYF	TGCGCCAGCAGCCAAGATTCTGGCGGGGGGCGACGGCAAGAGACCCAGTACTTC
.	few	TRBV4-1	TRBJ2-5	CASSQDEPRGKTQYF	TGCGCCAGCAGCCAAGATGAACCTCGCGGGAAGACCCAGTACTTC
.	many	TRBV5-1	TRBJ2-7	CASSLAGQNYEQYF	TGCGCCAGCAGCTTGGCCGGGCAGAACTACGAGCAGTACTTC
.	many	TRBV18	TRBJ1-1	CASSPALTGSDTEAFF	TGTGCCAGCTCACCCGCCCTCACAGGGTCTGACACTGAAGCTTTCTTT
.	few	TRBV20-1	TRBJ2-6	CSARDNSGANVLTF	TGCAGTGCCCGAGACAACTCTGGGGCCAACGTCCTGACTTTC
.	few	TRBV6-1	TRBJ1-2	CASREGGYTF	TGTGCCAGCAGAGAGGGGGGCTACACCTTC
.	many	TRBV7-2	TRBJ2-7	CASSFPSYEQYF	TGTGCCAGCAGCTTTCCCTCCTACGAGCAGTACTTC
.	.	TRBV7-2	TRBJ1-5	CASSRGLNYQPQHF	TGTGCCAGCAGCCGAGGACTGAACTATCAGCCCCAGCATTTT
.	.	TRBV7-2	TRBJ1-1	CASSLGVRMNTVAFF	TGTGCCAGCAGCTTAGGGGTCAGAATGAACACTGTAGCTTTCTTT
.	many	TRBV28	TRBJ1-6	CASITPGGASYNSPLHF	TGTGCCAGCATCACTCCCGGGGGGGCCTCCTATAATTCACCCCTCCACTTT
TRBD2	.	TRBV6-2/TRBV6-3	TRBJ2-5	CASSYPTSGQETQYF	TGTGCCAGCAGTTACCCGACTAGCGGACAAGAGACCCAGTACTTC
.	.	TRBV28	TRBJ2-5	CASSLLSRRGRPGTQYF	TGTGCCAGCAGTTTATTATCCCGCCGCGGCAGACCGGGGACCCAGTACTTC
.	few	TRBV11-2	TRBJ2-5	CASSLRVGALGETQYF	TGTGCCAGCAGCTTAAGGGTGGGGGCTTTGGGGGAGACCCAGTACTTC
TRBD1	.	TRBV6-2/TRBV6-3	TRBJ1-5	CASSAGTAHDQPQHF	TGTGCCAGCAGCGCCGGGACAGCGCACGATCAGCCCCAGCATTTT
TRBD1	many	TRBV20-1	TRBJ1-1	CSAHDRENTEAFF	TGCAGTGCCCATGACAGGGAGAACACTGAAGCTTTCTTT
.	many	TRBV11-2	TRBJ2-7	CASSLEATTYEQYF	TGTGCCAGCAGCTTAGAGGCTACAACCTACGAGCAGTACTTC
.	few	TRBV6-2/TRBV6-3	TRBJ2-5	CASSSGSPQYF	TGTGCCAGCAGCTCAGGATCCCCACAGTACTTC
.	.	TRBV4-1	TRBJ1-1	CASSQVGGAQTEAFF	TGCGCCAGCAGCCAAGTAGGGGGGGCGCAAACTGAAGCTTTCTTT
TRBD1	few	TRBV20-1	TRBJ2-7	CSARRQGGSYEQYF	TGCAGTGCTAGACGACAGGGGGGGTCCTACGAGCAGTACTTC
.	many	TRBV13	TRBJ1-1	CASSLGSVHSNTEAFF	TGTGCCAGCAGCTTAGGCTCTGTCCACTCGAACACTGAAGCTTTCTTT
TRBD1	few	TRBV29-1	TRBJ2-7	CSVDLGQHYEQYF	TGCAGCGTGGACCTGGGACAGCACTACGAGCAGTACTTC
.	few	TRBV5-1	TRBJ2-7	CASSDGWYEQYF	TGCGCCAGCAGCGACGGTTGGTACGAGCAGTACTTC